This is a list of T cell receptor beta chains from one sample in a study of blood T cell repertoires in COVID-19. This table comes from immunoSEQ multiplex PCR, and its TCRdb copy is limited to in-frame clones, with some not included. The sample lists 220,000 or so clones, 80% to 85% occurring once. Material: PBMCs or T cells enriched from blood (not recorded which). The source of these receptors is a woman aged 40 to 50 who had recovered from COVID-19. Each CDR3 is given with its conserved first and last residue.

>TRBV15|TRBJ2-1
CATSTLALGEQFF
>TRBV7-8|TRBJ1-3
CASSAQGTFSGNTIYF
>TRBV3-1/TRBV3-2|TRBJ1-2
CASSQEKLSIYTF
>TRBV7-2|TRBJ1-1
CASSLVSPGTGFSTEAFF
>TRBV28|TRBJ1-5
CASSLRGLGKNQPQHF
>TRBV28|TRBJ2-1
CASNEAGVAYNEQFF
>TRBV2|TRBJ2-7
CASSEYLNEQYF
>TRBV2|TRBJ2-7
CATSTGTESIRQYF
>TRBV9|TRBJ2-1
CASSVTVRVSGIDEQFF
>TRBV28|TRBJ1-5
CASSLLHYSNQPQHF
>TRBV9|TRBJ2-1
CASSVGGGGTEQFF
>TRBV27|TRBJ2-3
CASSLEAGVGTDTQYF
>TRBV7-2|TRBJ2-2
CASSLRGGANTGELFF
>TRBV30|TRBJ2-7
CAWSRDSSYEQYF
>TRBV11-3|TRBJ2-3
CASSSGASTDTQYF
>TRBV5-1|TRBJ1-1
CASSVTGLISTEAFF
>TRBV6-1|TRBJ2-1
CASSERQGSYNEQFF
>TRBV18|TRBJ2-7
CASSQGGKAYEQYF
>TRBV27|TRBJ2-5
CASSLNFRTGMEETQYF
>TRBV12-3/TRBV12-4|TRBJ2-3
CASSPSGADTQYF
>TRBV28|TRBJ1-1
CASRRTGASNTEAFF
>TRBV28|TRBJ2-7
CASSYTGLGEQYF
>TRBV7-9|TRBJ1-5
CASSAQTGPGTQHF
>TRBV4-1|TRBJ2-7
CASSPGLAVSYEQYF
>TRBV29-1|TRBJ2-1
CSVVGDSHYNEQFF
>TRBV18|TRBJ1-1
CASSLTQGGSKNTEAFF
>TRBV4-3|TRBJ2-3
CASSQARTGRSTDTQYF
>TRBV5-5|TRBJ2-7
CASSWDSRLDEQYF
>TRBV11-2|TRBJ2-1
CASSQGLAGYYNEQFF
>TRBV7-6|TRBJ2-1
CASSPPTLADPGDNEQFF
>TRBV9|TRBJ2-1
CASSTLAGDYNEQFF
>TRBV11-2|TRBJ1-4
CASSLDRVAELFF
>TRBV19|TRBJ2-5
CASSLQGPLETQYF
>TRBV12-3/TRBV12-4|TRBJ1-5
CASSSSSVQPQHF
>TRBV7-2|TRBJ2-1
CASSLATSGSGRNEQFF
>TRBV28|TRBJ1-5
CASRYEDRVNQPQHF
>TRBV5-4|TRBJ1-2
CASSSKRQGTFVGYTF
>TRBV6-1|TRBJ1-3
CASSEGSSGNTIYF
>TRBV18|TRBJ2-1
CASSPRTSGDGSYNEQFF
>TRBV7-9|TRBJ2-1
CASSLAASYNEQFF
>TRBV4-1|TRBJ1-5
CASSQPGTANQPQHF
>TRBV19|TRBJ1-2
CASSTFDRGREDGYTF
>TRBV7-9|TRBJ2-7
CASSTRTSGANYEQYF
>TRBV18|TRBJ1-4
CASSPPGQGATNEKLFF
>TRBV27|TRBJ2-3
CASSLIRTGTDTQYF
>TRBV24-1|TRBJ1-1
CATRGQNTEAFF
>TRBV2|TRBJ1-1
CASSEQELPGAEAFF
>TRBV6-5|TRBJ2-5
CASSITSASETQYF
>TRBV7-2|TRBJ2-3
CASSLALFFTPFEGADTQYF
>TRBV7-2|TRBJ2-1
CASNLREGSYNEQFF
>TRBV2|TRBJ2-1
CASSEAERTPPYNEQFF
>TRBV20-1|TRBJ2-3
CSVEARYTQYF
>TRBV19|TRBJ1-2
CASRVTGFDYGYTF
>TRBV29-1|TRBJ1-2
CSVGAGVYGYTF
>TRBV27|TRBJ1-5
CASSVYRDQPQHF
>TRBV7-9|TRBJ1-1
CASSLSQGEAFF
>TRBV28|TRBJ1-3
CASSPGGLDTIYF
>TRBV28|TRBJ1-4
CASSDPGDGEKLFF
>TRBV7-2|TRBJ2-2
CASSLVRGLTGELFF
>TRBV30|TRBJ1-2
CAWEARTGGVKKYYGYTF